This entry lists 13 T cell receptor beta chains sequenced from one sample in a study of tumor and adjacent non-tumor tissue in lung cancer. No cell sorting was done before RNA was extracted from the tissue. The library came from three nested PCR rounds adapted from ARM-PCR protocols. TCRdb passed the multiplex PCR reads through MiXCR, listing each CDR3 protein once. The table includes about 70,000 distinct CDR3 sequences, 73% detected once. Sequenced sample: lung tumor tissue. The receptors stem from a man in his sixties with non-small cell lung cancer.

This clonotype has a handful of counts. The chain employs TRBV7-3 and TRBJ2-2; 11 bases agree with TRBD1. V was pared by 6 bases and J by 7 bases, with 10 bases of the junction left unmatched. Looked up from germline, CDR1 is SGHTA and CDR2 is FQGTGA. CDR3 length: 16 residues. CDR3 loop: CASRHGQGAVDGELFF. The CDR3 nucleotides are TGTGCCAGCAGACATGGACAGGGGGCGGTGGACGGGGAGCTGTTTTTT. The variable domain in full, with the rest retrieved from reference TRBV7-3 and TRBJ2-2, is GAGVSQTPSNKVTEKGKYVELRCDPISGHTALYWYRQSLGQGPEFLIYFQGTGAADDSGLPNDRFFAVRPEGSVSTLKIQRTERGDSAVYLCASRHGQGAVDGELFFGEGSRLTVL.

The chain couples TRBV11-3 to TRBJ2-3; 12 bases align to TRBD2. The CDR3 has 17 amino acids. The V gene's germline CDR1 is SGHNT and CDR2 YENEEA. Trimming removed 4 bases from V and 7 bases from J; junction bases left unmatched: 12. The CDR3 DNA is TGTGCCAGCAGCTCAACCCCAACTAGCGGGAGGCGTTATACGCAGTATTTT. It is translated as CASSSTPTSGRRYTQYF.

This clonotype was recorded only once. One junction end does not reproduce the germline sequence, and a read error may be involved. This chain joins TRBV20-1 and TRBJ2-1; tentatively, D is TRBD2 (6 bases). CDR1 and CDR2 from the germline V gene are DFQATT and SNEGSKA (reference sequence). The CDR3 loop spans 15 amino acids. CDR3 in amino acids: CSARSGCALYNEQLF. CDR3 nucleotides: TGCAGTGCTAGGAGCGGGTGTGCCCTATACAATGAGCAGCTCTTC.

The V gene is TRBV28, the J gene TRBJ2-1; 9 bases map to TRBD1. V trimming: 5 bases; J trimming: 9 bases; junction bases outside the gene matches: 11. The CDR3 totals 15 residues. The germline V gene has CDR1 MDHEN and CDR2 SYDVKM. CDR3 DNA sequence: TGTGCCAGCAGTAAAACGGGACAGGGCTCGGTTGAGCAGTTCTTC. Protein product: CASSKTGQGSVEQFF.

This clonotype showed up many times. V is TRBV4-2 and J is TRBJ2-1, with D perhaps TRBD2 (6 bases). Germline V gives CDR1 LGHNA, CDR2 YNFKEQ. This CDR3 spans 14 amino acids. With 0 bases removed from V and 7 bases from J, the gap between germline ends came to 10 bases. The CDR3 sequence: CASSQEARGNEQFF. CDR3 nucleotide sequence: TGTGCCAGCAGCCAAGAAGCCCGGGGGAATGAGCAGTTCTTC.

In the case of this clonotype: A read error may account for a junction end that differs from germline. This chain links TRBV20-1 with TRBJ2-1, with unresolved D. Germline V gives CDR1 DFQATT, CDR2 SNEGSKA (reference sequence). CDR3 length equals 16 residues. CDR3 residues: CSATSSLSETYNEQFF. Written as DNA, the CDR3 is TGCAGTGCTACCTCTTCACTATCGGAGACCTATAATGAGCAGTTCTTC.

This clonotype was detected a few times. V is TRBV30 and J is TRBJ2-4; the match to TRBD1 covers 8 bases. Germline assignment: CDR1 GTSNPN and CDR2 SVGIG (reference sequence). J gave up 5 bases and V 2 bases, and 14 bases lay outside the gene matches. This CDR3 has 17 amino acids. CDR3 in amino acids: CAWSSDTRGRWENIQYF. The CDR3, as DNA: TGTGCCTGGAGTTCGGATACCAGGGGGCGCTGGGAAAACATTCAGTACTTC.

Details on this clonotype: One end of the junction is discordant with germline, which a read error may explain. V and J are TRBV6-5 and TRBJ2-7, with TRBD2 matching 7 bases. CDR1 and CDR2 from the germline V gene are MNHEY and SVGAGI. The CDR3 runs 15 residues. This CDR3 reads CASSYSRREPAEPHF. The CDR3 nucleotides are TGTGCAAGCAGTTACTCGAGGCGGGAGCCGGCCGAGCCGCACTTC.

J is TRBJ2-5 and V is TRBV20-1; D may be TRBD2 (6 bases). Germline CDR1 and CDR2: DFQATT and SNEGSKA (reference sequence). The CDR3 runs 14 residues. Trimming removed 2 bases at V and 5 bases at J, with 15 bases between. The CDR3, as DNA: TGCAGTGCTAGACTGCGGGGAGATAGGGAGACCCAGTACTTC. Protein sequence: CSARLRGDRETQYF.

V is TRBV20-1 and J is TRBJ2-7; 12 bases map to TRBD2. Germline-derived CDR1 and CDR2 are DFQATT and SNEGSKA (reference sequence). The CDR3 contains 22 residues. V shed 0 bases, J shed 0 bases, and the junction held 21 bases outside the gene matches. DNA for the CDR3: TGCAGTGCTAGAGACCTCTGGAGGACTAGCGGGACCGAGGTGGGGCTCTCCTACGAGCAGTACTTC. As protein: CSARDLWRTSGTEVGLSYEQYF.

As for this clonotype: The CDR3 does not close with the conserved phenylalanine or tryptophan, likely indicating a read error. The chain recombines TRBV11-2 with TRBJ2-7; D ambiguous. Germline V gene data show CDR1 as SGHAT and CDR2 as FQNNGV. V lost 1 base and J 0 bases, leaving 7 bases between the germline ends. CDR3 length equals 14 residues. In nucleotides, the CDR3 is TGTGCCAGCAGCTTAGTTGGGAACTCCTACGAGCAGTACCTC. Protein sequence: CASSLVGNSYEQYL.

Of note for this clonotype: At one end, the junction sequence differs from germline, possibly due to a read error. V is TRBV6-1 and J is TRBJ1-5, with no clear D. This CDR3 spans 15 amino acids. Germline CDR1 is MNHNS and CDR2 is SASEGT. The CDR3 DNA reads TGTGCCAGCCGCCCGACCTGGGAGAGCAATCAGCCCAAGCATTTT. This sequence encodes CASRPTWESNQPKHF.

Remarks on this clonotype: Given the absence of the conserved phenylalanine or tryptophan at the CDR3 end, a read error is likely. The rearrangement links TRBV12-3 or TRBV12-4 to TRBJ1-2; weak D call: TRBD1 (5 bases). There are 13 residues in the CDR3. V dropped 11 bases and J dropped 6 bases, with 19 bases sitting between them. This chain's CDR3 is CAGTPRDGNGYTS. The CDR3 DNA reads TGTGCCGGCACTCCTCGGGACGGCAATGGCTACACCTCC.